This record covers a single TCR beta chain. Its target antigen remains unknown. Qualities for individual bases were not recorded, and no much larger clone is one base off. This sample was included in a study of identical twins (dated by TCRdb to the mid-2010s). In the study overall: The study deep-sequenced TCR alpha and beta repertoires from monozygotic twins, unrelated adults of various ages and cord blood to test whether fetal clonotypes persist. To rule out contamination, the twin experiments were replicated at different times with different library preparation protocols. The investigation overall reported the following: Zero-insertion analyses could be partly confounded by invariant T cells such as MAIT and iNKT, though diverse VJ usage argued against such confounding for most clonotypes. Out-of-frame TCR alpha sequences shared between twins showed an excess of low generation-probability sequences compared with coincidental sharing between unrelated individuals. In monozygotic twins, recombination models systematically underestimated out-of-frame TCR alpha sharing, but the models matched the sharing seen between unrelated individuals. A weaker excess of twin sharing was found in beta out-of-frame sequences because the signal-to-noise ratio was lowered by fewer shared sequences. Fewer insertions were carried by abundant cord blood beta clonotypes; a weaker similar trend was observed in young adult naive repertoires, while no such trend was observed in memory repertoires. Because the same donors could not be followed over many years, the conclusions depended on cross-sectional statistical analysis.

Only healthy Caucasian donors were included. The twin cohort comprised three pairs of female monozygotic twins, all aged roughly 18 to 30 years. Positive isolation kits from Invitrogen were used to isolate CD4+ and CD8+ T cell populations. V is shortened by 6 bases, J by 1 base, and the region joining them spans 17 bases. From a lookup of the germline V gene, CDR1 and CDR2 are SGHAT and FQNNGV. Counted from cysteine to phenylalanine, this CDR3 has 16 amino acids. The read is trimmed to its CDR3 DNA, 48 bases read in frame from base 1. The method was 5' RACE. The run used an Illumina HiSeq 2000. Template switching added a universal primer binding site, and the final cDNA carried a unique molecular identifier that allowed TCR cDNA molecules to be counted accurately. Specific primers in the conserved constant-segment region were used to synthesize first-strand cDNA for TCR alpha and beta chains. To control for contamination, every cDNA library carried two barcodes: a SMART-Mk sample barcode plus Illumina barcodes. TruSeq adapter sequences and Illumina sample barcodes were added in two successive PCR steps. TCR alpha and beta cDNA libraries were sequenced on the Illumina HiSeq platform with custom primers. Processing in the source paper ran as follows. Raw reads were processed with MiGEC to extract unique molecular identifiers, and MiXCR was used to determine CDR3 positions. Recombination models were inferred per individual with the repgenHMM and IGoR tools using an EM algorithm. The analysis of shared clonotypes was done with the tcR package in R, with sharing normalized by the product of cloneset sizes. Out-of-frame nonproductive sequences were analyzed to study raw recombination free of thymic and clonal selection effects. Clones were called with MiXCR by TCRdb after fastp trimmed the public reads at Q25, and only in-frame beta chains were retained. One record per CDR3 amino acid sequence lists the most common genes and DNA. These V and J calls derive from TCRdb rather than the authors' analysis. The sample profile shows a few hundred thousand distinct CDR3 sequences; approximately 24% of them were found once. The top ten constitute about 2.7% of the sample.

These data were likewise used in another study, on T cells expressing NK-cell markers. That second report states: TCR beta-chain repertoires were profiled in sorted CD3+CD56+NKG2C+, CD3+CD56+NKG2C- and CD3+CD56-NKG2C+ T-cell subsets from several donors. Seven of the eight sequenced donors were HCMV-seropositive and one was HCMV-seronegative. To restrict sorting to alphabetaTCR-expressing T cells, an anti-gammadeltaTCR antibody was added in several experiments. For six donors, the dominant CD3+CD56+NKG2C+ clonotypes were among the top 10 CD8+ clonotypes and accounted for roughly 1.0-7.5% of CD8+ T cells. Those dominant clonotypes were again the most abundant among CD3+CD56-NKG2C+ cells in several donors, at about 28.3-60.1%. Whether the expanded NKG2C-expressing T cell clones were specific for HCMV antigens remained unclear. All eight donors whose samples were sequenced were randomly selected healthy volunteers, three of them men and five women. HCMV-specific IgG was detected in serum with a commercial ELISA kit to determine HCMV serostatus. Reads were demultiplexed and grouped by UMI with MIGEC, and clonotypes were assembled and quantified with MiTCR. Only TCR cDNA sequences supported by at least two reads were kept to exclude erroneous sequences. The tcR package was used for downstream repertoire analysis, and clonotypes were matched between fractions using CDR3 nucleotide sequence together with V segment. VDJmatch was used to annotate antigen specificity against VDJdb, with one amino acid substitution in CDR3 allowed.

The receptor was isolated from a woman between 18 and 30 years old in good health. Sequenced: CD4+ T cells sorted from blood. In this chain, TRBV11-2 is recombined with TRBJ2-3; the D element could tentatively be TRBD1 or TRBD2, as 5 bases agree for each. The CDR3 loop reads CASRQQPGRGTDTQYF. The sequenced DNA: TGTGCCAGCAGACAGCAGCCGGGACGGGGCACAGATACGCAGTATTTT.